The T cell receptor (beta chain) under discussion was sequenced for a study of CD8 T cells in Susac syndrome. V trimming: 6 bases; J trimming: 7 bases; junction bases outside the gene matches: 10. CDR3 size: 15 residues. Germline V gives CDR1 MDHEN, CDR2 SYDVKM. Recently defined diagnostic criteria classed the Susac syndrome patients as definite or probable. About 0.5 to 1 ug RNA was reverse transcribed with random hexamers. MiXCR, applied by TCRdb to the immunoSEQ multiplex PCR reads, yields one record per CDR3 protein. The sample holds 200,000 to 250,000 distinct CDR3 sequences, 94% seen once. Sequencing input: CD4+ T cells from PBMCs. The V call is TRBV28, the J call TRBJ1-4; 8 nucleotides match TRBD1. This sequence originates from a human donor with Susac syndrome. CDR3 in amino acids: CASSQSGGASEKLFF. The CDR3 bases are TGTGCCAGCAGCCAGTCAGGGGGCGCGAGTGAAAAACTGTTTTTT. The full variable domain, with the rest looked up from reference TRBV28 and TRBJ1-4, is DVKVTQSSRYLVKRTGEKVFLECVQDMDHENMFWYRQDPGLGLRLIYFSYDVKMKEKGDIPEGYSVSREKKERFSLILESASTNQTSMYLCASSQSGGASEKLFFGSGTQLSVL.